The 21 T cell receptor beta chains given below trace back to one sample, sequenced in a study of glioma-infiltrating T cells after dendritic cell vaccination. Measured with immunoSEQ multiplex PCR; TCRdb has only the in-frame clones, and not every one. The sample shows more than 95,000 clones, roughly 81% of them seen only once. The sample was blood, taken before dendritic cell vaccination. These receptors all come from a human donor with glioblastoma.

The chain is built from TRBV9 and TRBJ2-3; possible D gene TRBD2, 5 bases. This CDR3 is built from 14 residues. CDR1 is SGDLS and CDR2 is YYNGEE in the germline V gene. The V and J ends lost 6 bases and 4 bases respectively, with 15 bases between them. CDR3 protein: CASTETGLADTQYF. For the CDR3, the DNA is TGTGCCAGCACCGAGACTGGACTGGCAGATACGCAGTATTTT.

The rearrangement links TRBV5-4 to TRBJ2-5; 8 bases line up with TRBD2. V lost 2 bases to trimming and J lost 5 bases; unmatched junction nucleotides: 5. CDR3 length: 14 amino acids. Germline CDR1 reads SGHNT; CDR2 reads YYREEE (reference sequence). The CDR3, as DNA: TGTGCCAGCAGCTTAGGCGGGGGGATGGAGACCCAGTACTTC. It yields the protein CASSLGGGMETQYF. Full variable domain (missing parts from reference TRBV5-4 and TRBJ2-5): ETGVTQSPTHLIKTRGQQVTLRCSSQSGHNTVSWYQQALGQGPQFIFQYYREEENGRGNFPPRFSGLQFPNYSSELNVNALELDDSALYLCASSLGGGMETQYFGPGTRLLVL.

J is TRBJ1-5 and V is TRBV28, with TRBD1 matching over 7 bases. J was trimmed by 2 bases and V by 5 bases; bases with no gene match: 12. CDR1 and CDR2 (germline): MDHEN, SYDVKM. There are 17 residues in the CDR3. CDR3: CASSARDRVYGNQPQHF. The CDR3 DNA reads as TGTGCCAGCAGTGCCCGCGACAGGGTTTATGGCAATCAGCCCCAGCATTTT.

This clone was detected a few times. The J gene is TRBJ1-2, the V gene TRBV10-3; D gene ambiguous. The length of the CDR3 is 13 residues. Trimming left V 5 bases short and J 4 bases short, with 11 bases between. Germline lookup yields CDR1 ENHRY and CDR2 SYGVKD. The CDR3 DNA follows: TGTGCCATCAGTAGAACAGAGCCCTATGGCTACACCTTC. This codes for CAISRTEPYGYTF.

This clone was counted a few times. The V gene is TRBV6-1, the J gene TRBJ2-7; TRBD2 is a possible D gene (6 bases). The CDR3 covers 14 residues. Germline CDR1 and CDR2: MNHNS and SASEGT. V shed 6 bases and J shed 7 bases, with 19 bases lying between them. The DNA of the CDR3 is TGTGCCAGCAGACCCCCGGGACTGTCTAGAGAGCAGTACTTC. Translating gives CASRPPGLSREQYF.

The V and J genes are TRBV27 and TRBJ2-4; tentative D call: TRBD1 (6 bases). The CDR3 loop spans 15 amino acids. CDR1 and CDR2 (germline): MNHEY, SMNVEV (reference sequence). The V end was cut by 5 bases, the J end by 1 base, with 12 bases between. The CDR3 DNA reads TGTGCCAGCAGTCGGAACAGGGTGGCCAAAAACATTCAGTACTTC. Encoded protein: CASSRNRVAKNIQYF.

The gene calls are TRBV9 and TRBJ2-3; 12 bases agree with TRBD2. The length of the CDR3 is 17 residues. CDR1 is SGDLS, CDR2 YYNGEE, per germline. Trimming at V came to 2 bases and at J to 1 base, leaving 5 bases not matched to a gene. For the CDR3, the DNA is TGTGCCAGCAGCGTCCCTAGCGGGGGGGCCGGCACAGATACGCAGTATTTT. It translates to CASSVPSGGAGTDTQYF. Together with reference TRBV9 and TRBJ2-3, the CDR3 gives the full variable domain: DSGVTQTPKHLITATGQRVTLRCSPRSGDLSVYWYQQSLDQGLQFLIQYYNGEERAKGNILERFSAQQFPDLHSELNLSSLELGDSALYFCASSVPSGGAGTDTQYFGPGTRLTVL.

The chain links TRBV19 to TRBJ1-1; no definite D call. The CDR3 has 14 amino acids. Trimming stripped 1 base from V and 1 base from J, with 7 bases between. The germline gives CDR1 LNHDA, CDR2 SQIVND (reference sequence). Here the CDR3 reads CASSIGFGNTEAFF. CDR3 coding DNA: TGTGCCAGTAGTATAGGATTCGGGAACACTGAAGCTTTCTTT.

The chain carries TRBV5-4 and TRBJ2-7, with D possibly matching TRBD1 (7 bases). Germline V gives CDR1 SGHNT, CDR2 YYREEE (reference sequence). The CDR3 loop spans 15 amino acids. The V gene lost 4 bases and the J gene lost 1 base, with 15 bases spanning the gap. CDR3 amino acids: CASSLKQGTSYEQYF. The CDR3, as DNA: TGTGCCAGCAGCCTAAAACAGGGGACTTCCTACGAGCAGTACTTC.

This rearrangement joins TRBV5-1 to TRBJ2-2; tentative D call: TRBD1 (6 bases). Trimming took 0 bases from V and 3 from J, leaving 12 bases between them. Germline V gene sequence: CDR1 SGHRS, CDR2 YFSETQ. The CDR3 totals 16 residues. The CDR3 nucleotides are TGCGCCAGCAGCTTGGAGGAGGACAGATACACCGGGGAGCTGTTTTTT. Translated, it gives CASSLEEDRYTGELFF.

V gene TRBV5-1 combines with J gene TRBJ1-4; tentative D call: TRBD1 (5 bases). The V gene's germline CDR1 is SGHRS and CDR2 YFSETQ. V was cut by 0 bases and J by 7 bases, with 13 bases left in between. The CDR3 is 15 residues long. DNA for the CDR3: TGCGCCAGCAGCTTGGCAGTGGCCAGGGCTGAAAAACTGTTTTTT. Its translation is CASSLAVARAEKLFF.

The V and J genes are TRBV11-2 and TRBJ2-2, with 11 bases fitting TRBD1. The CDR3 covers 15 residues. Germline CDR1 reads SGHAT; CDR2 reads FQNNGV. V gave up 5 bases and J gave up 7 bases; unmatched junction bases: 6. The CDR3 nucleotides read TGTGCCAGCAGCGCCTGGACAGGGGGCCACGGGGAGCTGTTTTTT. It is translated as CASSAWTGGHGELFF.

The V call is TRBV4-1, the J call TRBJ1-1, with D hard to call. V was clipped by 1 base and J by 2 bases, with 11 bases between them. From germline, CDR1 is MGHRA and CDR2 YSYEKL. This CDR3 contains 15 residues. The DNA for the CDR3 is TGCGCCAGCAGCCAAGTGGTCAGTTTAAACACTGAAGCTTTCTTT. Amino acids: CASSQVVSLNTEAFF.

This chain joins TRBV7-8 and TRBJ2-5, with TRBD1 as a possible D gene (5 bases). This CDR3 has 12 amino acids. Germline CDR1 is SGHVS and CDR2 is FQNEAQ. The V end lost 4 bases, the J end lost 4 bases, and 7 bases lay between the germline ends. This chain's CDR3 is CASSYTGETQYF. CDR3 sequence (DNA): TGTGCCAGCAGCTACACAGGAGAGACCCAGTACTTC.

The V call is TRBV19, the J call TRBJ1-4; TRBD1 aligns across 7 bases. This CDR3 contains 15 residues. Germline CDR1 and CDR2: LNHDA and SQIVND (reference sequence). Trimming cost V 10 bases and J 3 bases; bases outside gene matches: 11. The CDR3 region is CATRDRAHSNEKLFF. The CDR3 region has the DNA TGTGCCACTCGAGACAGGGCGCACTCTAATGAAAAACTGTTTTTT.

The chain has TRBV5-4 and TRBJ1-1; D is possibly TRBD1 (5 bases). The CDR3 length is 16 residues. Trimming pared 4 bases from V and 0 bases from J, leaving 16 bases between. Germline values: CDR1 SGHNT, CDR2 YYREEE (reference sequence). CDR3 coding DNA: TGTGCCAGCAGCCCCCCCAGGGATAGCATGAACACTGAAGCTTTCTTT. Protein product: CASSPPRDSMNTEAFF.

The J gene is TRBJ1-4, the V gene TRBV9; 8 positions agree with TRBD1. Germline V lookup: CDR1 SGDLS, CDR2 YYNGEE. With 3 bases clipped from V and 8 bases from J, the junction kept 6 bases outside the gene matches. This CDR3 comprises 14 residues. CDR3 protein: CASSATGVPEKLFF. CDR3 in DNA: TGTGCCAGCAGCGCGACAGGGGTACCAGAAAAACTGTTTTTT.

The chain recombines TRBV25-1 with TRBJ2-1; 7 positions match TRBD2. Germline CDR1 and CDR2: MGHDK and SYGVNS. The V and J ends lost 4 bases and 14 bases, in that order; junction bases with no gene match: 5. This CDR3 has 11 amino acids. The CDR3: CASSGGLWEFF. CDR3 coding DNA: TGTGCCAGCAGTGGGGGACTATGGGAGTTCTTC.

V usage is TRBV7-9 and J usage is TRBJ1-6; a possible D gene is TRBD1 (6 bases). CDR3 length: 17 amino acids. V dropped 5 bases and J dropped 6 bases, with 20 bases sitting between them. CDR1 SEHNR and CDR2 FQNEAQ come from the germline V gene (reference sequence). The CDR3 DNA is TGTGCCAGCAGCCCGAAGGCAGGGGACGCTATTAATTCACCCCTCCACTTT. Its translation: CASSPKAGDAINSPLHF.

This chain uses TRBV9 with TRBJ1-2, with a weak D call TRBD1 (6 bases). V was trimmed by 1 base and J by 4 bases, leaving 11 bases between them. CDR1 is SGDLS and CDR2 is YYNGEE in the germline V gene. This CDR3 spans 14 amino acids. CDR3 residues: CASSVYQGSYGYTF. The CDR3 nucleotides read TGTGCCAGCAGCGTATATCAGGGGAGCTATGGCTACACCTTC.

The V gene is TRBV10-1, the J gene TRBJ2-1; possibly TRBD1 for D (6 bases). Between the trimmed V and J ends, which lost 1 base and 8 bases, there was a span of 6 bases. This CDR3 spans 12 amino acids. Germline V gene data show CDR1 as WNHNN and CDR2 as SYGVQD (reference sequence). The CDR3: CASSEYRDEQFF. The CDR3 nucleotides are TGCGCCAGCAGTGAGTACAGGGATGAGCAGTTCTTC.